The rows below give T cell receptor beta chains drawn from one sample of a study of identifying expanded T cells in peripheral blood. Sequencing was performed with immunoSEQ multiplex PCR; in TCRdb, only in-frame clones are kept and a portion is missing. The sample consists of about 100,000 clones, about 90% of them appearing once. Input material: blood. These receptor sequences come from a person aged 18-70 years in good health. Both conserved end residues are part of each CDR3. Each record gives: clone size, J gene, V gene, D gene, CDR3 DNA, CDR3 protein. D genes are given only for firm matches. Size is omitted from some rows. Given values are once, few, many or a class for expanded clones.

- TRBJ2-4 TRBV29-1 - TGCAGCGTTGAAGATCTCACGACGGGGGCCAAAAACATTCAGTACTTC CSVEDLTTGAKNIQYF
- TRBJ1-1 TRBV4-3 TRBD1 TGCGCCAGCAGCTATAACAGGGGCTTGACTGAAGCTTTCTTT CASSYNRGLTEAFF
- TRBJ1-2 TRBV19 - TGTGCCAGTTGGGGGATTCCTTATGGCTACACCTTC CASWGIPYGYTF
few TRBJ1-2 TRBV19 - TGTGCCAGTAGTATAGATCCCCGGGAATCCTATGGCTACACCTTC CASSIDPRESYGYTF
- TRBJ1-1 TRBV7-9 - TGTGCCAGCAGCCCTAGTGGGAACACTGAAGCTTTCTTT CASSPSGNTEAFF
- TRBJ2-7 TRBV18 TRBD1 TGTGCCAGCTCACCCTACCGGGACAGACTCTACGAGCAGTACTTC CASSPYRDRLYEQYF
few TRBJ2-6 TRBV5-4 TRBD1 TGTGCCAGCAGCTCAGAAGGACAGGCTGGGGCCAACGTCCTGACTTTC CASSSEGQAGANVLTF
- TRBJ2-7 TRBV6-5 - TGTGCCAGCAGTTACCTAAACGAGCAGTACTTC CASSYLNEQYF
- TRBJ1-4 TRBV18 - TGTGCCAGCTCCCAAAGGGGGAGAGCAACTAATGAAAAACTGTTTTTT CASSQRGRATNEKLFF
- TRBJ2-7 TRBV2 TRBD1 TGTGCCAGCAGTGAAGAGACAGGGTCGAAGGGCGAGCAGTACTTC CASSEETGSKGEQYF
- TRBJ2-4 TRBV5-1 - TGCGCCAGCAGCCTAGGGGTCGGGAAAAACATTCAGTACTTC CASSLGVGKNIQYF
- TRBJ2-3 TRBV27 - TGTGCCAGCAGTTTATCACCTTGGACCCCAGATACGCAGTATTTT CASSLSPWTPDTQYF
once TRBJ2-3 TRBV4-3 - TGCGCCAGCAGCCCGTGGGACACACACACAGATACGCAGTATTTT CASSPWDTHTDTQYF
- TRBJ2-7 TRBV7-6 TRBD2 TGTGCCAGCAGCTCCGGCCCGACTAGCCTTTCTTTTGAGCAGTACTTC CASSSGPTSLSFEQYF
- TRBJ2-5 TRBV30 - TGTGCCTGGTTTTCTGCGGGGACCCAGTACTTC CAWFSAGTQYF
- TRBJ2-2 TRBV2 - TGTGCCAGCGCCCAAAGAGAACTAGCTGCCGGGGAGCTGTTTTTT CASAQRELAAGELFF
- TRBJ2-3 TRBV9 TRBD2 TGTGCCAGCAGCGTATTCGGGGGGGTCGGTACAGATACGCAGTATTTT CASSVFGGVGTDTQYF
- TRBJ2-5 TRBV7-8 TRBD1 TGTGCCAGCAGCTTAAGGACAGGGACACAAGAGACCCAGTACTTC CASSLRTGTQETQYF
- TRBJ1-6 TRBV6-1 - TGTGCCAGCAGTGTTGGGGCCGTGACAGAAGACAATAATTCACCCCTCCACTTT CASSVGAVTEDNNSPLHF
- TRBJ1-5 TRBV7-8 - TGTGCCAGCAGCTTAGATAGGTTCTGGGACCGTAGCAATCAGCCCCAGCATTTT CASSLDRFWDRSNQPQHF
few TRBJ1-2 TRBV5-1 - TGCGCCAGCAGCTTTGGCAGGGGCTATGGCTACACCTTC CASSFGRGYGYTF
- TRBJ2-5 TRBV9 - TGTGCCAGCAGCGTAGGTAGACGGAGCCAAGAGACCCAGTACTTC CASSVGRRSQETQYF
few TRBJ1-2 TRBV9 - TGTGCCAGCAGCGTAGATCAGGGAAACTATGGCTACACCTTC CASSVDQGNYGYTF
- TRBJ1-2 TRBV4-3 - TGCGCCAGCAGCCGGACGAGGACGGGTCCTGGCTACACCTTC CASSRTRTGPGYTF
- TRBJ1-5 TRBV10-2 - TGCGCCAGCAAAAGGTCGGGCCAGCCCCAGCATTTT CASKRSGQPQHF
- TRBJ1-1 TRBV19 TRBD1 TGTGCCAGTGGTAGTATATTGCAGGGGGCCACTGAAGCTTTCTTT CASGSILQGATEAFF
- TRBJ2-7 TRBV6-6 - TGTGCCAGCAGACAACCGGGACGGGGCTCCTACGAGCAGTACTTC CASRQPGRGSYEQYF
- TRBJ1-5 TRBV5-5 - TGTGCCAGCAGCTTGCAGTCAGGCCGGGGAAATCAGCCCCAGCATTTT CASSLQSGRGNQPQHF
- TRBJ1-2 TRBV11-3 - TGTGCCAGCAGCAAGACAGGTTGGGGGGTGAGCTATGGCTACACCTTC CASSKTGWGVSYGYTF
few TRBJ1-2 TRBV6-1 - TGTGCCAGCAGGGGGACGCTGGACTATGGCTACACCTTC CASRGTLDYGYTF
- TRBJ2-7 TRBV18 - TGTGCCAGCTCAGAGGGATACGAGCAGTACTTC CASSEGYEQYF
- TRBJ2-1 TRBV14 - TGTGCCAGCTCGGAGGAGGGCTCCAGAAGATACAATGAGCAGTTCTTC CASSEEGSRRYNEQFF
- TRBJ2-2 TRBV18 - TGTGCCAGCTCACCGGGACGGACCGGGGAGCTGTTTTTT CASSPGRTGELFF
- TRBJ2-5 TRBV7-9 - TGTGCCAGCAGCTTGGGACACCTCCAAGAGACCCAGTACTTC CASSLGHLQETQYF
- TRBJ2-3 TRBV19 - TGTGCCAGCGCCGACAGGTCGTCTAGCACAGATACGCAGTATTTT CASADRSSSTDTQYF
- TRBJ1-2 TRBV7-9 - TGTGCCAGCAGCTCCCTGGGGGGCTACACCTTC CASSSLGGYTF
- TRBJ2-7 TRBV5-1 TRBD2 TGCGCCAGCAGCGTCCAGCGGGGGAACGAGCAGTACTTC CASSVQRGNEQYF
- TRBJ1-2 TRBV10-1 TRBD1 TGCGCCAGCAGAGTCGGGACAGAAAGTAACTATGGCTACACCTTC CASRVGTESNYGYTF
- TRBJ1-2 TRBV7-8 - TGTGCCAGCAGGGGACTCCGGGACACCCTATATGGCTACACCTTC CASRGLRDTLYGYTF
- TRBJ2-6 TRBV6-1 - TGTGCCAGCAGCAGCTCTGGGGCCAACGTCCTGACTTTC CASSSSGANVLTF
- TRBJ1-3 TRBV6-5 TRBD1 TGTGCCAGCAGTTACTCCAGGGGGAACTCTGGAAACACCATATATTTT CASSYSRGNSGNTIYF
- TRBJ1-5 TRBV30 - TGTGCCTGGAGTGTAGGACGGAGCAATCAGCCCCAGCATTTT CAWSVGRSNQPQHF
- TRBJ1-4 TRBV6-5 - TGTGCCAGCAGTCCTTATGGGGCTAATGAAAAACTGTTTTTT CASSPYGANEKLFF
- TRBJ1-1 TRBV7-2 - TGTGCCAGCAGCTCTCAGGGGTGGGGGAACACTGAAGCTTTCTTT CASSSQGWGNTEAFF
- TRBJ1-2 TRBV2 - TGTGCCAGCAGGGAGGGCCGAAACTATGGCTACACCTTC CASREGRNYGYTF
- TRBJ1-3 TRBV30 - TGTGCCTGGAGGCTCAAAGTGGCTGGAAACACCATATATTTT CAWRLKVAGNTIYF